What follows are 13 T cell receptor beta chains derived from one specimen sequenced in a study of cytomegalovirus exposure and HLA in healthy donors. Using immunoSEQ multiplex PCR, the repertoire was profiled, and TCRdb retains in-frame clones only, with some absent. The table records fewer than 350,000 clones, approximately 87% of them present only once. What was sequenced was PBMCs. The receptor source for this set is a woman between 18 and 30 years old in good health and CMV-seronegative.

A single count supports this clone. J is TRBJ2-1 and V is TRBV27, with 10 bases fitting TRBD2. This CDR3 has 16 amino acids. V dropped 2 bases and J dropped 8; count of bases not matched to a gene: 9. Germline assignment: CDR1 MNHEY and CDR2 SMNVEV (reference sequence). The CDR3 bases are TGTGCCAGCAGTTTAATGTGGATAGCGGGGGGCGATGAGCAGTTCTTC. Translation gives CASSLMWIAGGDEQFF.

The J gene is TRBJ1-1, the V gene TRBV27; D might be TRBD1 (5 bases). The CDR3 has 15 amino acids. Germline V gene lookup returns CDR1 MNHEY and CDR2 SMNVEV (reference sequence). V shed 5 bases and J shed 4 bases, with 17 bases lying between them. CDR3 amino acids: CASSPSSGQFTEAFF. The CDR3 DNA follows: TGTGCCAGCAGTCCCTCGTCCGGACAATTCACTGAAGCTTTCTTT.

The chain combines TRBV30 with TRBJ1-4, with a possible D match to TRBD1 (5 bases). The ends were cut back, 8 bases at V and 6 bases at J, with 25 bases in the middle. This CDR3 has 16 residues. CDR1 and CDR2 from the germline V gene are GTSNPN and SVGIG (reference sequence). CDR3: CAQYASQGDRDEKLFF. The DNA for the CDR3 is TGTGCCCAATACGCATCCCAGGGCGACCGAGATGAAAAACTGTTTTTT. Full variable domain (remainder filled in from reference TRBV30 and TRBJ1-4): SQTIHQWPATLVQPVGSPLSLECTVEGTSNPNLYWYRQAAGRGLQLLFYSVGIGQISSEVPQNLSASRPQDRQFILSSKKLLLSDSGFYLCAQYASQGDRDEKLFFGSGTQLSVL.

CDR3 sequence reads: CASSFHSGRASYEQYF. CDR3 DNA: TGTGCCAGCAGCTTTCATAGCGGGAGGGCCTCCTACGAGCAGTACTTC. The gene calls are TRBV11-2 and TRBJ2-7, with TRBD2 identical over 11 bases. Germline V gene data show CDR1 as SGHAT and CDR2 as FQNNGV. J lost 0 bases, V lost 3 bases, and 4 bases had no gene match. CDR3 length: 16 amino acids.

In the case of this clone: Other DNA sequences of this sample code for an identical CDR3. V is TRBV5-1 and J is TRBJ2-7; D gene unclear. The CDR3 consists of 13 residues. The ends were cut back, 0 bases at V and 2 bases at J, with 6 bases in the middle. Germline assignment: CDR1 SGHRS and CDR2 YFSETQ. The CDR3 here is CASSLATAYEQYF. The CDR3 region has the DNA TGCGCCAGCAGCTTGGCCACAGCCTACGAGCAGTACTTC.

The chain combines TRBV29-1 with TRBJ2-1; 11 bases are shared with TRBD2. Germline trimming cut 3 bases from V and 4 bases from J; bases unmatched to any gene: 17. The CDR3 is 19 residues long. CDR1 and CDR2 (germline): SQVTM, ANQGSEA. The CDR3 coding sequence is TGCAGCGTTGATGGCGGGTACTTTGGGACTAGCGGAAATTACAATGAGCAGTTCTTC. It yields the protein CSVDGGYFGTSGNYNEQFF.

J is TRBJ2-2 and V is TRBV6-1; D perhaps matches TRBD1 (6 bases). The germline V gene encodes CDR1 MNHNS and CDR2 SASEGT. The CDR3 totals 15 residues. Trimming took 4 bases from V and 0 from J, leaving 9 bases between them. CDR3 amino acids: CASSGGHPNTGELFF. The CDR3 DNA reads as TGTGCCAGCAGTGGGGGACACCCGAACACCGGGGAGCTGTTTTTT.

This clone was observed a handful of times. This chain links TRBV6-5 with TRBJ2-3, with 8 bases lining up with TRBD2. The CDR3 contains 13 residues. V trimming: 4 bases; J trimming: 6 bases; junction bases outside the gene matches: 3. The germline CDR1 and CDR2 sequences are MNHEY and SVGAGI. The CDR3 region is CASSWIAGDTQYF. Here the CDR3 DNA reads TGTGCCAGCAGTTGGATAGCGGGGGATACGCAGTATTTT.

The CDR3 is CASSLTKGGVNTEAFF. CDR3 sequence (DNA): TGTGCCAGCAGTTTAACCAAGGGGGGGGTGAACACTGAAGCTTTCTTT. This rearrangement joins TRBV28 to TRBJ1-1, with TRBD1 as a possible D gene (6 bases). Trimming pared 2 bases from V and 0 bases from J, leaving 13 bases between. The CDR3 is 16 amino acids. CDR1 and CDR2 (germline): MDHEN, SYDVKM.

CDR3 bases: TGTGCCAGCAGCCCGACAGGCGCCCATCGGCCCCAGCATTTT. Its translation: CASSPTGAHRPQHF. This chain connects TRBV7-9 to TRBJ1-5; weak D call: TRBD1 (6 bases). The CDR3 length is 14 residues. Germline lookup yields CDR1 SEHNR and CDR2 FQNEAQ (reference sequence). The V end lost 5 bases, the J end lost 9 bases, and 17 bases lay between the germline ends.

The CDR3 is CASSIGTSGSITDTQYF. CDR3 coding DNA: TGCGCCAGCAGCATTGGGACTAGCGGGAGTATCACAGATACGCAGTATTTT. This chain links TRBV5-1 with TRBJ2-3; TRBD2 matches 14 bases. This CDR3 has 17 amino acids. Trimming removed 4 bases from V and 2 bases from J; junction bases left unmatched: 6. Germline V gives CDR1 SGHRS, CDR2 YFSETQ.

This clone has just one count. Other DNA sequences from this sample encode an identical CDR3 as well. This chain joins TRBV4-3 and TRBJ1-3; D gene unclear. The germline V and J ends were trimmed by 0 bases and 0 bases, with 6 bases remaining between them. Per germline, CDR1 LGHNA and CDR2 YSLEER. The CDR3 totals 15 residues. CDR3 region: CASSQDSYSGNTIYF. CDR3 nucleotide sequence: TGCGCCAGCAGCCAAGATTCCTACTCTGGAAACACCATATATTTT.

This chain joins TRBV29-1 and TRBJ2-2, with 10 bases matching TRBD1. The CDR3 has 17 amino acids. V was clipped by 5 bases and J by 7 bases; unmatched bases: 16. The germline V gene has CDR1 SQVTM and CDR2 ANQGSEA. The CDR3 here is CSVSLLVGQGGIGELFF. CDR3 DNA: TGCAGCGTTAGTTTACTCGTCGGACAGGGGGGTATCGGGGAGCTGTTTTTT.